The clone carrying this TCR beta chain has more than one count but fewer than ten. This CDR3 spans 16 amino acids. Germline lookup yields CDR1 MDHEN and CDR2 SYDVKM. V was cut by 3 bases and J by 3 bases, with 18 bases left in between. This entry belongs to a study of T cells in Graves' hyperthyroidism and ophthalmopathy. Amplified TCR beta CDR3 regions came from RNA transcripts. RT-PCR in the first round (using the HTBI primer set) targeted the TCR CDR3. Via MiXCR, TCRdb re-called the multiplex PCR reads, giving one row per CDR3 protein. The table records almost 500,000 distinct CDR3 sequences, under 25% of them present only once.

The origin of this receptor is a woman in her seventies with Graves' ophthalmopathy. Sequenced: blood. The chain joins TRBV28 to TRBJ2-7, with D tentatively TRBD1 (6 bases). The CDR3, as DNA: TGTGCCAGCAGTTTTGGCTCAGGGGCTGCATACTACGAGCAGTACTTC. This codes for CASSFGSGAAYYEQYF.